These 20 T cell receptor beta chains came from one sample sequenced in a study of blood T cell repertoires in COVID-19. Profiling relied on immunoSEQ multiplex PCR, and the TCRdb table lists in-frame clones only, not all of them. Among approximately 170,000 clones listed, roughly four fifths were seen once. Input material: peripheral blood. The receptors were gathered from a woman older than 75 with COVID-19, enrolled during active disease.

This clone was recorded once. The chain uses TRBV19 and TRBJ1-4, with TRBD1 identical over 7 bases. The CDR3 has 17 amino acids. Germline V lookup: CDR1 LNHDA, CDR2 SQIVND (reference sequence). V gave up 3 bases and J gave up 4 bases; unmatched junction bases: 11. CDR3 protein: CASSMDWWGQLNEKLFF. The CDR3 DNA reads as TGTGCCAGTAGTATGGATTGGTGGGGACAGCTTAATGAAAAACTGTTTTTT.

The chain combines TRBV5-1 with TRBJ2-4; D possibly corresponds to TRBD1 (6 bases). Germline lookup yields CDR1 SGHRS and CDR2 YFSETQ. V gave up 4 bases and J gave up 1 base, with 21 bases separating them. This CDR3 has 18 residues. The CDR3 DNA sequence: TGCGCCAGCAGCGGCCCCGGTAACAGGGTCGGGGCCAAAAACATTCAGTACTTC. Translated: CASSGPGNRVGAKNIQYF.

This chain uses TRBV23-1 with TRBJ2-7, with a tentative D call TRBD1 (5 bases). TRBV23-1 is an ORF, and what it does is uncertain. The germline V and J ends were trimmed by 6 bases and 0 bases, with 15 bases remaining between them. This CDR3 contains 15 residues. The CDR3 loop is CASRQPLTDSYEQYF. The CDR3 DNA follows: TGCGCCAGCAGGCAGCCCTTGACAGACTCCTACGAGCAGTACTTC.

V and J are TRBV5-5 and TRBJ2-6; 8 positions agree with TRBD1. The trim removed 4 bases at V and 0 bases at J, leaving 6 bases unmatched. The CDR3 extends over 17 amino acids. Germline assignment: CDR1 SGHKS and CDR2 YYEKEE (reference sequence). CDR3 sequence (DNA): TGTGCCAGCAGCCTCGGACAGGGATACTCTGGGGCCAACGTCCTGACTTTC. Protein sequence: CASSLGQGYSGANVLTF.

This chain uses TRBV5-1 with TRBJ2-1, with no clear D. Trimming stripped 1 base from V and 0 bases from J, with 8 bases between. From germline, CDR1 is SGHRS and CDR2 YFSETQ. This CDR3 contains 15 residues. This CDR3 reads CASSLPPSSYNEQFF. The DNA of the CDR3 is TGCGCCAGCAGCTTGCCCCCCAGCTCCTACAATGAGCAGTTCTTC.

This clone turned up a few times. The V call is TRBV27, the J call TRBJ2-2, with a weak D call TRBD2 (5 bases). Trimming pared 4 bases from V and 6 bases from J, leaving 9 bases between. The CDR3 spans 13 residues. The germline V gene encodes CDR1 MNHEY and CDR2 SMNVEV (reference sequence). In DNA form, the CDR3 reads TGTGCCAGCAGTTACGGGGTCGCCGGGGAGCTGTTTTTT. This encodes CASSYGVAGELFF.

The chain has TRBV2 and TRBJ2-5; D remains unclear. The CDR3 is 12 amino acids. Germline assignment: CDR1 SNHLY and CDR2 FYNNEI. Trimming shortened V by 6 bases and J by 7 bases, and 12 bases separated the two germline ends. CDR3 bases: TGTGCCAGCAGCCCGACTTCAATGACCCAGTACTTC. Translating it yields CASSPTSMTQYF.

The rearrangement joins TRBV9 to TRBJ1-2; no clear D gene. Trimming left V 3 bases short and J 3 bases short, with 12 bases between. This CDR3 has 14 amino acids. Germline CDR1 SGDLS, CDR2 YYNGEE. The CDR3 coding sequence is TGTGCCAGCAGCGGATTTGAGGGTCACTATGGCTACACCTTC. It specifies CASSGFEGHYGYTF.

The chain couples TRBV27 to TRBJ2-4, with TRBD1 matching over 10 bases. With 6 bases clipped from V and 5 bases from J, the junction kept 10 bases outside the gene matches. CDR3 size: 16 residues. Germline-derived CDR1 and CDR2 are MNHEY and SMNVEV (reference sequence). The CDR3 protein is CASRLFWTGGENIQYF. The CDR3 DNA reads as TGTGCCAGCAGACTCTTTTGGACAGGGGGTGAAAACATTCAGTACTTC.

The chain carries TRBV9 and TRBJ2-5, with D tentatively TRBD2 (5 bases). V lost 0 bases to trimming and J lost 1 base, with 10 bases between them. The germline CDR1 and CDR2 sequences are SGDLS and YYNGEE. The CDR3 is 15 amino acids. CDR3 amino acids: CASSVARAGQETQYF. CDR3 DNA sequence: TGTGCCAGCAGCGTAGCGCGGGCAGGCCAAGAGACCCAGTACTTC. Complete variable domain (other parts from reference TRBV9 and TRBJ2-5): DSGVTQTPKHLITATGQRVTLRCSPRSGDLSVYWYQQSLDQGLQFLIQYYNGEERAKGNILERFSAQQFPDLHSELNLSSLELGDSALYFCASSVARAGQETQYFGPGTRLLVL.

V usage is TRBV11-1 and J usage is TRBJ2-7; 7 nucleotides agree with TRBD1. Germline CDR1 SGHAT, CDR2 FQDESV (reference sequence). This CDR3 has 15 residues. The V segment lost 5 bases and the J segment 3 bases; nucleotides outside the gene matches: 10. The CDR3 DNA sequence: TGTGCCAGCAGCGTAGAGGGACAGAGCAGCTACGAGCAGTACTTC. This codes for CASSVEGQSSYEQYF.

V and J are TRBV19 and TRBJ2-7; 8 bases fit TRBD1. Unmatched junction bases numbered 7, after V lost 6 bases and J lost 0 bases. The CDR3 is 15 amino acids. In germline, CDR1 is LNHDA, CDR2 SQIVND (reference sequence). The CDR3 DNA reads TGTGCCAGTAGCGCGACAGGGGCGATCTCCTACGAGCAGTACTTC. It translates to CASSATGAISYEQYF. Drawing the rest from reference TRBV19 and TRBJ2-7, the complete variable domain is DGGITQSPKYLFRKEGQNVTLSCEQNLNHDAMYWYRQDPGQGLRLIYYSQIVNDFQKGDIAEGYSVSREKKESFPLTVTSAQKNPTAFYLCASSATGAISYEQYFGPGTRLTVT.

The chain is built from TRBV6-2 or TRBV6-3 and TRBJ2-1, with 9 bases aligning to TRBD1. Germline V CDR1 and CDR2: MNHEY, SVGEGT. Unmatched junction bases numbered 6, after V lost 5 bases and J lost 4 bases. This CDR3 comprises 15 residues. CDR3 nucleotide sequence: TGTGCCAGCAGTAAGCGGGACAGGGTATACAATGAGCAGTTCTTC. Amino acid sequence: CASSKRDRVYNEQFF.

The chain has TRBV19 and TRBJ2-3; 10 nucleotides agree with TRBD2. The V gene end was trimmed by 6 bases and the J gene end by 4 bases; junction bases not matched to a gene: 10. CDR3 length: 16 amino acids. The germline V gene has CDR1 LNHDA and CDR2 SQIVND (reference sequence). The CDR3: CASSMQLAGAADTQYF. CDR3 bases: TGTGCCAGTAGCATGCAGCTAGCGGGAGCGGCAGATACGCAGTATTTT.

J is TRBJ2-1 and V is TRBV19; D is uncertain. Germline CDR1 reads LNHDA; CDR2 reads SQIVND (reference sequence). The CDR3 length is 14 residues. V lost 1 base, J lost 1 base, and 5 bases lay in between. The CDR3 is CASSIAVSYNEQFF. For the CDR3, the DNA is TGTGCCAGTAGTATAGCGGTTTCCTACAATGAGCAGTTCTTC.

The chain uses TRBV6-5 and TRBJ2-7, with 9 nucleotides matching TRBD1. Per germline, CDR1 MNHEY and CDR2 SVGAGI. The CDR3 covers 13 residues. The V segment lost 6 bases and the J segment 4 bases; nucleotides outside the gene matches: 4. In nucleotides, the CDR3 is TGTGCCAGCAGCCCGACAGGGGGGTACGAGCAGTACTTC. It specifies CASSPTGGYEQYF.

This clone qualifies as medium-sized. V is TRBV11-2 and J is TRBJ1-2; 11 bases agree with TRBD1. The CDR3 spans 13 residues. Germline CDR1 SGHAT, CDR2 FQNNGV. The V gene end was trimmed by 3 bases and the J gene end by 11 bases; junction bases not matched to a gene: 5. This chain's CDR3 is CASSFWTGGDYTF. For the CDR3, the DNA is TGTGCCAGCAGCTTTTGGACAGGGGGCGATTACACCTTC.

The chain uses TRBV7-3 and TRBJ2-1; 7 bases fit TRBD1. V gave up 5 bases and J gave up 3 bases; unmatched junction bases: 7. The CDR3 length is 15 residues. Germline loops: CDR1 SGHTA, CDR2 FQGTGA. The CDR3: CASSRDSFDYNEQFF. CDR3 sequence (DNA): TGTGCCAGCAGCAGGGACAGCTTCGACTACAATGAGCAGTTCTTC.

The chain has TRBV6-4 and TRBJ1-6; weak D call: TRBD1 (6 bases). Per germline, CDR1 MRHNA and CDR2 SNTAGT. The CDR3 contains 13 residues. Trimming removed 8 bases from V and 6 bases from J, with 11 bases in between. The CDR3 here is CASQGQLNSPLHF. Written as DNA, the CDR3 is TGTGCCAGCCAAGGACAGCTTAATTCACCCCTCCACTTT.

This sequence joins TRBV10-3 and TRBJ2-5, with 7 bases aligning to TRBD2. Looked up from germline, CDR1 is ENHRY and CDR2 is SYGVKD. This CDR3 has 13 residues. J was trimmed by 5 bases and V by 4 bases; bases with no gene match: 4. CDR3: CAISGPSGETQYF. The CDR3 DNA follows: TGTGCCATCAGTGGGCCTAGCGGTGAGACCCAGTACTTC.